One and the same sample provided the 13 T cell receptor beta chains below, sequenced in a study of response to subunit inactivated influenza vaccine. TCRdb re-derived calls from the RT-PCR reads in MiXCR, one entry per CDR3 protein. The sample has roughly 500,000 distinct CDR3 sequences, approximately 15% seen once; the top ten hold less than 4%. Sample: CD4+ T cells sorted from PBMCs, taken about 23 months after vaccination. These receptor sequences come from a man in his fifties or sixties who received an inactivated influenza vaccine.

This sequence joins TRBV15 and TRBJ2-7; possibly TRBD1 for D (7 bases). The ends were cut back, 0 bases at V and 4 bases at J, with 10 bases in the middle. Germline loops: CDR1 LNHNV, CDR2 YYDKDF (reference sequence). This CDR3 is 14 amino acids long. CDR3 coding DNA: TGTGCCACCAGCAGAGAACCAGGGGGGTACGAGCAGTACTTC. Encoded protein: CATSREPGGYEQYF.

The V gene is TRBV18, the J gene TRBJ1-2, with 8 positions matching TRBD1. After removal of 4 bases from V and 7 bases from J, the junction contained 5 bases not matched to a gene. This CDR3 has 13 residues. Germline V CDR1 and CDR2: KGHSH, LQKENI. CDR3 in DNA: TGTGCCAGCTCACTGGACAGGGCACTTGGCTACACCTTC. Its translation is CASSLDRALGYTF.

CDR3 in DNA: TGTGCCAGCAGTGAATTGGCAGTCTATGGCTACACCTTC. Its translation is CASSELAVYGYTF. The J gene is TRBJ1-2, the V gene TRBV2; D unclear. Germline-derived CDR1 and CDR2 are SNHLY and FYNNEI. V lost 2 bases and J 4 bases, leaving 8 bases between the germline ends. The length of the CDR3 is 13 residues.

This clonotype was counted a few times. The chain uses TRBV5-1 and TRBJ2-3; D possibly corresponds to TRBD2 (6 bases). Trimming removed 4 bases at V and 6 bases at J, with 21 bases between. Germline CDR1 SGHRS, CDR2 YFSETQ. The CDR3 loop spans 16 amino acids. The CDR3 loop is CASSRGAGTRVDTQYF. In DNA form, the CDR3 reads TGCGCCAGCAGCCGCGGGGCGGGGACGAGGGTGGATACGCAGTATTTT.

The chain combines TRBV7-6 with TRBJ1-5; TRBD1 might be the D (6 bases). With 5 bases removed from V and 7 bases from J, the gap between germline ends came to 15 bases. Germline CDR1 and CDR2: SGHVS and FNYEAQ. This CDR3 has 14 amino acids. The CDR3 spells CASSTAGVGQPQHF. The CDR3 DNA sequence: TGTGCCAGCAGCACTGCAGGGGTGGGCCAGCCCCAGCATTTT.

DNA for the CDR3: TGTGCCAGCAGCTTAGTTGTGGGCGGGGAGCCTGAAGCTTTCTTT. It encodes CASSLVVGGEPEAFF. The V and J genes are TRBV7-2 and TRBJ1-1; D is unclear. Germline CDR1 SGHTA, CDR2 FQGNSA. The CDR3 runs to 15 residues. V was pared by 1 base and J by 6 bases, with 15 bases between.

The genes are TRBV7-2 and TRBJ2-7, with D uncertain. V shed 5 bases and J shed 4 bases, with 9 bases lying between them. Germline loops: CDR1 SGHTA, CDR2 FQGNSA. CDR3 length: 12 amino acids. The CDR3 reads CASSAQSYEQYF. CDR3 nucleotide sequence: TGTGCCAGCAGCGCACAGTCGTACGAGCAGTACTTC.

This clonotype was seen a few times. The chain links TRBV27 to TRBJ1-4; a possible D gene is TRBD1 (5 bases). The CDR3 runs to 16 residues. The germline V gene encodes CDR1 MNHEY and CDR2 SMNVEV (reference sequence). Trimming took 5 bases from V and 10 from J, leaving 23 bases between them. The CDR3 bases are TGTGCCAGCAGTCGCGAGATGGACAACAGGCTCCGAAAACTGTTTTTT. It yields the protein CASSREMDNRLRKLFF.

The chain carries TRBV7-2 and TRBJ2-7; D possibly corresponds to TRBD1 (6 bases). The V gene lost 6 bases and the J gene lost 2 bases, with 17 bases spanning the gap. The CDR3 consists of 15 residues. Germline lookup yields CDR1 SGHTA and CDR2 FQGNSA. The CDR3 is CASSRLTGSPYEQYF. The CDR3 bases are TGTGCCAGCAGTCGATTGACAGGTTCCCCCTACGAGCAGTACTTC.

Remarks on this clonotype: A much larger clone lies one base from this, so it may be a read error. The CDR3 coding sequence is TGCAGTGCTAAGGGACTAGAATCCTACAAAGAGCAGTTCTTC. As protein: CSAKGLESYKEQFF. The rearrangement joins TRBV20-1 to TRBJ2-1; 8 nucleotides line up with TRBD2. There are 14 residues in the CDR3. Per germline, CDR1 DFQATT and CDR2 SNEGSKA (reference sequence).

The chain joins TRBV7-9 to TRBJ2-2; D is perhaps TRBD1 (5 bases). The V gene lost 3 bases and the J gene lost 1 base, with 12 bases spanning the gap. The CDR3 is 16 residues long. Germline CDR1 SEHNR, CDR2 FQNEAQ (reference sequence). CDR3 in amino acids: CASSLRSDRNTGELFF. The CDR3 DNA sequence: TGTGCCAGCAGCTTGAGATCCGACAGGAACACCGGGGAGCTGTTTTTT. The whole variable domain, filled in from reference TRBV7-9 and TRBJ2-2, reads DTGVSQNPRHKITKRGQNVTFRCDPISEHNRLYWYRQTLGQGPEFLTYFQNEAQLEKSRLLSDRFSAERPKGSFSTLEIQRTEQGDSAMYLCASSLRSDRNTGELFFGEGSRLTVL.

The rearrangement links TRBV7-2 to TRBJ1-3, with 7 positions matching TRBD1. The CDR3 is 16 amino acids. Germline CDR1 reads SGHTA; CDR2 reads FQGNSA. Unmatched junction bases numbered 8, after V lost 6 bases and J lost 0 bases. The CDR3 protein is CASSSVGGYSGNTIYF. DNA of the CDR3: TGTGCCAGCAGTTCTGTAGGGGGCTACTCTGGAAACACCATATATTTT.

This clonotype was found many times. The chain combines TRBV5-1 with TRBJ2-2; D not resolved. V was cut by 2 bases and J by 6 bases, with 5 bases left in between. This CDR3 is 12 amino acids long. Germline lookup yields CDR1 SGHRS and CDR2 YFSETQ. Written as DNA, the CDR3 is TGCGCCAGCAGCTTATCAGCCGGGGAGCTGTTTTTT. As protein: CASSLSAGELFF.